This entry lists 22 T cell receptor beta chains sequenced from one sample in a study of T cell repertoires in aging, cancer and after chemotherapy. TCR beta rearrangements were amplified from peripheral blood genomic DNA. TRB rearrangements spanning V, D and J were amplified using mixed TRB-A/B primers. TCRdb ran MiXCR on the multiplex PCR reads and lists one entry per CDR3 protein. The table records fewer than 11,000 distinct CDR3 sequences, less than 30% of them present only once. Sequencing input: blood. These receptors were obtained from a human donor in good health.

The sample holds a few counts of this clonotype. The chain joins TRBV5-4 to TRBJ2-2; D is uncertain. Trimming left V 6 bases short and J 3 bases short, with 9 bases between. This CDR3 is built from 13 residues. Per germline, CDR1 SGHNT and CDR2 YYREEE (reference sequence). CDR3 residues: CASTTGYTGELFF. In DNA, the CDR3 is TGTGCCAGCACCACCGGCTACACCGGGGAGCTGTTTTTT.

By frequency in the sample, this clonotype is medium-sized (0.01 to 0.1%). The rearrangement joins TRBV30 to TRBJ1-3; a weak D match, TRBD1 (5 bases). Germline V gives CDR1 GTSNPN, CDR2 SVGIG (reference sequence). This CDR3 contains 15 residues. V dropped 2 bases and J dropped 0 bases, with 11 bases sitting between them. In DNA form, the CDR3 reads TGTGCCTGGAGTCTGGACACTAGCTCTGGAAACACCATATATTTT. Translated: CAWSLDTSSGNTIYF.

This chain links TRBV5-4 with TRBJ2-7; D remains ambiguous. The CDR3 loop spans 13 amino acids. The ends were cut back, 0 bases at V and 1 base at J, with 5 bases in the middle. Germline V gene data show CDR1 as SGHNT and CDR2 as YYREEE (reference sequence). The CDR3 nucleotides are TGTGCCAGCAGCTTGGTGTATTCCTACGAGCAGTACTTC. This translates into CASSLVYSYEQYF.

This clonotype appeared a few times. The chain combines TRBV28 with TRBJ2-1; D possibly corresponds to TRBD2 (5 bases). Trimming left V 6 bases short and J 8 bases short, with 17 bases between. The CDR3 is made up of 14 amino acids. The germline V gene has CDR1 MDHEN and CDR2 SYDVKM. This CDR3 is CASRLSDTWDEQFF. As DNA, the CDR3 is TGTGCCAGCAGGCTTAGCGATACATGGGATGAGCAGTTCTTC. Combining the CDR3 with reference TRBV28 and TRBJ2-1 gives the whole variable domain DVKVTQSSRYLVKRTGEKVFLECVQDMDHENMFWYRQDPGLGLRLIYFSYDVKMKEKGDIPEGYSVSREKKERFSLILESASTNQTSMYLCASRLSDTWDEQFFGPGTRLTVL.

This clonotype is judged medium-sized. The chain uses TRBV7-9 and TRBJ1-1; D perhaps matches TRBD1 (5 bases). Germline CDR1 SEHNR, CDR2 FQNEAQ (reference sequence). This CDR3 region has 14 residues. V lost 7 bases to trimming and J lost 0 bases, with 12 bases between them. CDR3 in DNA: TGTGCCAGCACCCGGTTGGGGGTGAACACTGAAGCTTTCTTT. Translated, it gives CASTRLGVNTEAFF.

This clonotype was counted between two and nine times. Germline is not matched at one junction end, which may reflect a read error. V usage is TRBV7-7 and J usage is TRBJ2-7, with TRBD2 as a possible D gene (5 bases). The CDR3 consists of 15 residues. Germline assignment: CDR1 SSHAT and CDR2 FNYEAQ (reference sequence). CDR3: CASSLGPGRGYEQYF. CDR3 bases: TGTGCTAGCAGCTTAGGTCCGGGGAGAGGCTACGAGCAGTACTTC.

This clonotype is classed as medium-sized. This chain uses TRBV19 with TRBJ1-5, with TRBD1 matching 7 bases. CDR1 LNHDA and CDR2 SQIVND come from the germline V gene (reference sequence). This CDR3 is 15 amino acids long. V shed 7 bases, J shed 0 bases, and the junction held 6 bases outside the gene matches. CDR3 DNA: TGTGCCAGTACCCCCCGACAGGGTAGCAATCAGCCCCAGCATTTT. The encoded protein is CASTPRQGSNQPQHF. Full variable domain (rest looked up from reference TRBV19 and TRBJ1-5): DGGITQSPKYLFRKEGQNVTLSCEQNLNHDAMYWYRQDPGQGLRLIYYSQIVNDFQKGDIAEGYSVSREKKESFPLTVTSAQKNPTAFYLCASTPRQGSNQPQHFGDGTRLSIL.

In this sample, this clonotype is medium-sized. The chain is built from TRBV6-5 and TRBJ1-5; D perhaps matches TRBD1 (6 bases). There are 15 residues in the CDR3. Germline V gene sequence: CDR1 MNHEY, CDR2 SVGAGI. V gave up 6 bases and J gave up 4 bases, with 16 bases separating them. In nucleotides, the CDR3 is TGTGCCAGCAGCCGAGGGGGAATCGGGAATCAGCCCCAGCATTTT. Translation gives CASSRGGIGNQPQHF.

The J gene is TRBJ1-4, the V gene TRBV6-1, with TRBD1 matching 11 bases. From germline, CDR1 is MNHNS and CDR2 SASEGT. CDR3 length: 16 residues. J lost 8 bases, V lost 3 bases, and 8 bases had no gene match. CDR3 loop: CASSERGGTGGEKLFF. The CDR3 DNA is TGTGCCAGCAGTGAGAGGGGTGGGACAGGGGGAGAAAAACTGTTTTTT.

The chain combines TRBV20-1 with TRBJ2-7, with D possibly being TRBD1 (5 bases). Germline V gene data show CDR1 as DFQATT and CDR2 as SNEGSKA (reference sequence). There are 14 residues in the CDR3. With 4 bases removed from V and 6 bases from J, the gap between germline ends came to 19 bases. This CDR3 reads CSATGQGHRFEQYF. Written as DNA, the CDR3 is TGCAGTGCTACCGGGCAGGGCCACCGTTTCGAGCAGTACTTC.

J is TRBJ2-1 and V is TRBV10-3; 9 nucleotides align to TRBD2. In germline, CDR1 is ENHRY, CDR2 SYGVKD. The junction had 9 bases not matched to a gene; V was cut back by 6 bases and J by 6 bases. The CDR3 has 15 residues. For the CDR3, the DNA is TGTGCCATCAGGGAAGCGGGGGGTGGGTTCAATGAGCAGTTCTTC. It specifies CAIREAGGGFNEQFF.

This clonotype turned up a few times. The rearrangement uses TRBV13 and TRBJ1-2; 9 positions agree with TRBD1. CDR1 is PRHDT, CDR2 FYEKMQ, per germline (reference sequence). The CDR3 has 13 residues. V gave up 5 bases and J gave up 5 bases; unmatched junction bases: 3. The CDR3 DNA reads as TGTGCCAGCAGCCCACAGGGGGCGTATGGCTACACCTTC. Its translation: CASSPQGAYGYTF.

V and J are TRBV2 and TRBJ1-4; D gene uncertain. CDR3 size: 12 residues. Germline V CDR1 and CDR2: SNHLY, FYNNEI. Trimming stripped 2 bases from V and 7 bases from J, with 5 bases between. The chain's CDR3 is CASSELGEKLFF. In DNA form, the CDR3 reads TGTGCCAGCAGTGAACTGGGTGAAAAACTGTTTTTT.

The V gene is TRBV6-1, the J gene TRBJ2-2, with 8 bases aligning to TRBD1. The ends lost 5 bases at V and 7 bases at J; junction bases unmatched: 9. This CDR3 is built from 15 residues. Germline V gene sequence: CDR1 MNHNS, CDR2 SASEGT. CDR3 protein: CASSLDRGGIGELFF. In DNA form, the CDR3 reads TGTGCCAGCAGTCTAGACAGGGGCGGGATCGGGGAGCTGTTTTTT.

The V call is TRBV5-1, the J call TRBJ1-4; possible D gene TRBD1, 6 bases. The CDR3 has 16 residues. Trimming removed 0 bases from V and 7 bases from J, with 16 bases in between. Germline CDR1 and CDR2: SGHRS and YFSETQ. The CDR3 here is CASSLGYKGVAEKLFF. DNA of the CDR3: TGCGCCAGCAGCTTGGGGTACAAGGGGGTGGCTGAAAAACTGTTTTTT.

This clonotype was picked up a small number of times. The chain is built from TRBV7-3 and TRBJ2-1, with D perhaps matching TRBD2 (5 bases). The ends were cut back, 3 bases at V and 9 bases at J, with 15 bases in the middle. Germline CDR1 and CDR2: SGHTA and FQGTGA. The CDR3 covers 14 residues. CDR3 nucleotides: TGTGCCAGCAGCTTCAGACCACAAGCGGTTGAGCAGTTCTTC. This gives the protein CASSFRPQAVEQFF.

This clonotype is medium-sized. The chain uses TRBV12-3 or TRBV12-4 and TRBJ1-2; tentative D call: TRBD1 (6 bases). With 3 bases removed from V and 12 bases from J, the gap between germline ends came to 14 bases. The CDR3 extends over 12 amino acids. DNA of the CDR3: TGTGCCAGCAGTTTGCGACAGGTCGTACACACCTTC. This translates into CASSLRQVVHTF.

Judged by abundance, this clonotype is medium-sized. The chain joins TRBV19 to TRBJ2-7; perhaps D is TRBD1 or TRBD2 (5 bases each). Germline CDR1 is LNHDA and CDR2 is SQIVND (reference sequence). Trimming removed 8 bases at V and 4 bases at J, with 18 bases between. The CDR3 runs 14 residues. DNA for the CDR3: TGTGCCAGTTCCCCAGGGAGAATGGGTTACGAGCAGTACTTC. Protein: CASSPGRMGYEQYF. Complete variable domain (other parts from reference TRBV19 and TRBJ2-7): DGGITQSPKYLFRKEGQNVTLSCEQNLNHDAMYWYRQDPGQGLRLIYYSQIVNDFQKGDIAEGYSVSREKKESFPLTVTSAQKNPTAFYLCASSPGRMGYEQYFGPGTRLTVT.

This chain uses TRBV7-6 with TRBJ1-1, with D unresolved. The germline gives CDR1 SGHVS, CDR2 FNYEAQ. Trimming stripped 4 bases from V and 1 base from J, with 7 bases between. This CDR3 contains 13 residues. CDR3 bases: TGTGCCAGCAGCTCGGACGGGAACACTGAAGCTTTCTTT. Protein sequence: CASSSDGNTEAFF.

In this sample, this clonotype turned up a few times. J is TRBJ2-1 and V is TRBV27; 7 bases line up with TRBD1. The CDR3 is 16 amino acids. Germline CDR1 reads MNHEY; CDR2 reads SMNVEV (reference sequence). Unmatched junction bases numbered 6, after V lost 3 bases and J lost 1 base. For the CDR3, the DNA is TGTGCCAGCAGTTTGTCTACAGGGGATTCCTACAATGAGCAGTTCTTC. Its translation is CASSLSTGDSYNEQFF.

This clonotype was seen a few times. The chain carries TRBV6-2 or TRBV6-3 and TRBJ2-7; no reliable D call. V was pared by 2 bases and J by 0 bases, with 11 bases between. The length of the CDR3 is 15 residues. Germline CDR1 reads MNHEY; CDR2 reads SVGEGT. Here the CDR3 DNA reads TGTGCCAGCAGTTACAAAAGGGAACACTCCTACGAGCAGTACTTC. Translating it yields CASSYKREHSYEQYF.

The V call is TRBV7-9, the J call TRBJ2-1; 14 bases are shared with TRBD2. CDR1 and CDR2 from the germline V gene are SEHNR and FQNEAQ (reference sequence). The length of the CDR3 is 17 residues. V gave up 4 bases and J gave up 5 bases; unmatched junction bases: 7. The CDR3 spells CASSSGTSGRNNNEQFF. CDR3 sequence (DNA): TGTGCCAGCAGCTCCGGGACTAGCGGGAGAAACAACAATGAGCAGTTCTTC.